The entry below describes one TCR beta chain. Antigen unknown. The data were obtained in a study of response to subunit inactivated influenza vaccine. Broader study findings: Every seasonal influenza vaccination brings in few new T cells, the authors suggested.

TCRdb re-analysed the RT-PCR reads in MiXCR, keeping a single row per CDR3 protein. The data contain approximately 300,000 distinct CDR3 sequences, approximately 23% of them singletons. Trimming cost V 5 bases and J 3 bases, with 17 bases left between them. This CDR3 is 16 amino acids long. Germline-derived CDR1 and CDR2 are SGHRS and YFSETQ. The clonotype comes from a man aged 50-75 years who received an inactivated influenza vaccine. The chain combines TRBV5-1 with TRBJ1-4, with D tentatively TRBD1 (5 bases). The sample was PBMCs from blood, taken 21 months after vaccination. CDR3 bases: TGCGCCAGCAGACTGACGGGGGGGAACGCTAATGAAAAACTGTTTTTT. It codes for CASRLTGGNANEKLFF.